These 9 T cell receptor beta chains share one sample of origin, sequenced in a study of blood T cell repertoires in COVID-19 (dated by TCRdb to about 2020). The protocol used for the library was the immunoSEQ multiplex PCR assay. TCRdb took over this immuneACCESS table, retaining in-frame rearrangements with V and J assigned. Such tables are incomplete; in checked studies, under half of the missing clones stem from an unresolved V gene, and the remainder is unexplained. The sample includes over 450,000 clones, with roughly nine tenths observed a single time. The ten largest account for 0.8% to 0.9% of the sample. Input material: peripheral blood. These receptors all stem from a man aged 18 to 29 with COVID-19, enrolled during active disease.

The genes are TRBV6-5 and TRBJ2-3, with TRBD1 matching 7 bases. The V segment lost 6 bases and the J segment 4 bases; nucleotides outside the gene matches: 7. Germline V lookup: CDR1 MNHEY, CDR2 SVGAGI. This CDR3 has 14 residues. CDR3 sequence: CASRRGRVPDTQYF. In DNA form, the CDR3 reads TGTGCCAGCAGAAGGGGGCGGGTCCCAGATACGCAGTATTTT.

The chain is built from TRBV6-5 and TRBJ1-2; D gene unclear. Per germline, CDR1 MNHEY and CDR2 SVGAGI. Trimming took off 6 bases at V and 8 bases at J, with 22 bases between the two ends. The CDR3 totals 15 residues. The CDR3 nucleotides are TGTGCCAGCAGCCTCGACCTAACAGTCCAGGCCGGCTACACCTTC. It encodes CASSLDLTVQAGYTF.

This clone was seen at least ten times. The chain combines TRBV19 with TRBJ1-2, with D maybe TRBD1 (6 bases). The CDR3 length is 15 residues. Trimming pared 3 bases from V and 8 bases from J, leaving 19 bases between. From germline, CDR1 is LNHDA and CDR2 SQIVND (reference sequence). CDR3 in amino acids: CASSIRVDSVGGYTF. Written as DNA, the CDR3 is TGTGCCAGTAGTATTCGCGTGGACAGCGTGGGCGGCTACACCTTC.

The CDR3 spells CASSRTSGSRETQYF. The CDR3 nucleotides are TGTGCCAGCAGCCGGACTAGCGGGAGTCGGGAGACCCAGTACTTC. This chain links TRBV2 with TRBJ2-5; 13 nucleotides match TRBD2. J gave up 5 bases and V 6 bases, and 6 bases lay outside the gene matches. The CDR3 runs to 15 residues. Germline V gene lookup returns CDR1 SNHLY and CDR2 FYNNEI.

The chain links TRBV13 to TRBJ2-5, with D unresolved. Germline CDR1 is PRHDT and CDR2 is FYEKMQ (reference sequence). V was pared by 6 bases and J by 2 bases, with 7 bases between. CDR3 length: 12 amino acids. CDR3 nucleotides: TGTGCCAGCAGTCGACAACAAGAGACCCAGTACTTC. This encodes CASSRQQETQYF.

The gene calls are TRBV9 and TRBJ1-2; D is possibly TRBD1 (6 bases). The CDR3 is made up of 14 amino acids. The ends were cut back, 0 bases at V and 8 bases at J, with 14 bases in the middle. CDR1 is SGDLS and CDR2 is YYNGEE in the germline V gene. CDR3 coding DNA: TGTGCCAGCAGCGTAGGGACAGTTAACATCGGCTACACCTTC. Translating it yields CASSVGTVNIGYTF.

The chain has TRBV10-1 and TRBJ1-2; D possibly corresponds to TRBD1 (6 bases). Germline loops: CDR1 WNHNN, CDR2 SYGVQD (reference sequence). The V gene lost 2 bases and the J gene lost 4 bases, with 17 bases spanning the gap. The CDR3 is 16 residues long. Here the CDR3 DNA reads TGCGCCAGCAGTGAGAGCCGCCGGGGGGCTATCTATGGCTACACCTTC. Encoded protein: CASSESRRGAIYGYTF.

The CDR3 loop reads CASSQELLLSSYEQYF. Written as DNA, the CDR3 is TGTGCCAGCAGCCAAGAACTATTATTGAGCTCCTACGAGCAGTACTTC. J is TRBJ2-7 and V is TRBV3-1 (or the pseudogene TRBV3-2); no firm D call. There are 16 residues in the CDR3. In germline, CDR1 is LGHDT, CDR2 YNNKEL (reference sequence). V was cut by 0 bases and J by 0 bases, with 12 bases left in between.

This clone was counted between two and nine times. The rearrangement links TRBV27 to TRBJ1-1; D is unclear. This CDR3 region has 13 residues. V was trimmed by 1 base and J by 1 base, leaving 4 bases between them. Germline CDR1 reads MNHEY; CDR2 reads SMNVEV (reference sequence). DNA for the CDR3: TGTGCCAGCAGTTTATTCGGGAACACTGAAGCTTTCTTT. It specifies CASSLFGNTEAFF.